The rows below give T cell receptor beta chains drawn from one sample of a study of CD8 T cells in ankylosing spondylitis. Each CDR3 protein is one row after TCRdb ran MiXCR on the 5' RACE reads. Counted here are under 250,000 distinct CDR3 sequences, roughly 32% occurring once; the ten biggest clones make up roughly 4%. The sequencing sample was made of blood, either unsorted or a sorted T cell fraction (not recorded which). The source of these receptors is a male donor with ankylosing spondylitis or in good health (not recorded which). The CDR3 runs from the conserved cysteine through the conserved F or W. The order of the fields is clone size, D gene, J gene, V gene, CDR3 protein, CDR3 DNA. A D gene is named only where the DNA matches it firmly. A clone size is listed for some rows: how often the clone was seen (once, few, many), or a class if it is expanded.

clone_size: .
d_call: TRBD1
j_call: TRBJ2-2
v_call: TRBV27
cdr3_aa: CASSSRMGQGNTGELFF
cdr3_nt: TGTGCCAGCAGTTCCCGGATGGGACAGGGGAACACCGGGGAGCTGTTTTTT

clone_size: .
d_call: .
j_call: TRBJ2-1
v_call: TRBV2
cdr3_aa: CASEKDSAALYNEQFF
cdr3_nt: TGTGCCAGCGAGAAGGACAGCGCAGCTCTTTACAATGAGCAGTTCTTC

clone_size: .
d_call: .
j_call: TRBJ2-1
v_call: TRBV24-1
cdr3_aa: CATTGAYNEQFF
cdr3_nt: TGTGCCACCACGGGAGCCTACAATGAGCAGTTCTTC

clone_size: .
d_call: TRBD1
j_call: TRBJ2-3
v_call: TRBV5-5
cdr3_aa: CASSGGRTGVDTQYF
cdr3_nt: TGTGCCAGCAGCGGCGGTAGGACAGGGGTAGATACGCAGTATTTT

clone_size: .
d_call: .
j_call: TRBJ1-5
v_call: TRBV20-1
cdr3_aa: CSASSPTPYGNQPQHF
cdr3_nt: TGCAGTGCTAGTTCCCCTACTCCCTATGGCAATCAGCCCCAGCATTTT

clone_size: few
d_call: TRBD2
j_call: TRBJ2-5
v_call: TRBV27
cdr3_aa: CASTRRGDAKETQYF
cdr3_nt: TGTGCCAGCACTCGTCGGGGGGACGCCAAAGAGACCCAGTACTTC

clone_size: .
d_call: .
j_call: TRBJ2-3
v_call: TRBV4-1
cdr3_aa: CASSQVTASTDTQYF
cdr3_nt: TGCGCCAGCAGCCAAGTTACGGCTAGCACAGATACGCAGTATTTT

clone_size: .
d_call: .
j_call: TRBJ1-1
v_call: TRBV12-3/TRBV12-4
cdr3_aa: CANRETAGTEAFF
cdr3_nt: TGTGCCAACAGAGAGACGGCTGGGACTGAAGCTTTCTTT

clone_size: .
d_call: TRBD2
j_call: TRBJ2-7
v_call: TRBV20-1
cdr3_aa: CSASPGGAYEQYF
cdr3_nt: TGCAGTGCTAGCCCGGGGGGGGCCTACGAGCAGTACTTC

clone_size: .
d_call: TRBD1
j_call: TRBJ2-7
v_call: TRBV29-1
cdr3_aa: CSPRGAGGSYEQYF
cdr3_nt: TGCAGCCCTCGTGGGGCAGGGGGCTCGTACGAGCAGTACTTC

clone_size: few
d_call: TRBD2
j_call: TRBJ2-7
v_call: TRBV4-1
cdr3_aa: CASSYNTYAGGYEQYF
cdr3_nt: TGCGCCAGCAGCTATAATACCTACGCGGGGGGATACGAGCAGTACTTC

clone_size: .
d_call: TRBD1
j_call: TRBJ2-7
v_call: TRBV5-1
cdr3_aa: CASSLDAPGQGTYEQYF
cdr3_nt: TGCGCCAGCAGCCTAGATGCGCCGGGACAGGGAACTTACGAGCAGTACTTC

clone_size: .
d_call: TRBD2
j_call: TRBJ2-1
v_call: TRBV11-2
cdr3_aa: CASSSLKAGAPNEQFF
cdr3_nt: TGTGCCAGCAGCTCCTTAAAAGCGGGGGCCCCCAATGAGCAGTTCTTC

clone_size: .
d_call: .
j_call: TRBJ1-5
v_call: TRBV20-1
cdr3_aa: CSARLDMPSNQPQHF
cdr3_nt: TGCAGTGCTAGGTTGGACATGCCGAGCAATCAGCCCCAGCATTTT

clone_size: few
d_call: .
j_call: TRBJ1-4
v_call: TRBV15
cdr3_aa: CATSRESGFGNEKLFF
cdr3_nt: TGTGCCACCAGCAGAGAATCAGGGTTTGGTAATGAAAAACTGTTTTTT

clone_size: .
d_call: .
j_call: TRBJ1-1
v_call: TRBV2
cdr3_aa: CASSEPRTEAFF
cdr3_nt: TGTGCCAGCAGTGAACCGCGGACTGAAGCTTTCTTT

clone_size: few
d_call: TRBD2
j_call: TRBJ2-3
v_call: TRBV25-1
cdr3_aa: CASSDLAGASTDTQYF
cdr3_nt: TGTGCCAGCAGTGACTTAGCGGGGGCTAGCACAGATACGCAGTATTTT

clone_size: .
d_call: .
j_call: TRBJ2-3
v_call: TRBV10-2
cdr3_aa: CASRLAPTDTQYF
cdr3_nt: TGCGCCAGCAGACTAGCCCCCACAGATACGCAGTATTTT

clone_size: once
d_call: .
j_call: TRBJ2-1
v_call: TRBV29-1
cdr3_aa: CSVERAYNEQFF
cdr3_nt: TGCAGCGTAGAACGGGCTTACAATGAGCAGTTCTTC

clone_size: .
d_call: TRBD2
j_call: TRBJ2-2
v_call: TRBV12-3/TRBV12-4
cdr3_aa: CASSLLADTGELFF
cdr3_nt: TGTGCCAGCAGTTTACTAGCGGACACCGGGGAGCTGTTTTTT

clone_size: many
d_call: .
j_call: TRBJ1-1
v_call: TRBV20-1
cdr3_aa: CSARSKSRKGTEAFF
cdr3_nt: TGCAGTGCTAGATCGAAGTCGAGGAAGGGCACTGAAGCTTTCTTT

clone_size: few
d_call: TRBD1
j_call: TRBJ1-3
v_call: TRBV27
cdr3_aa: CASRPTGILSNTIYF
cdr3_nt: TGTGCCAGCAGACCGACAGGGATACTATCAAACACCATATATTTT

clone_size: .
d_call: .
j_call: TRBJ2-1
v_call: TRBV18
cdr3_aa: CASSPPVRANNEQFF
cdr3_nt: TGTGCCAGCTCACCACCGGTCAGGGCCAACAATGAGCAGTTCTTC

clone_size: few
d_call: .
j_call: TRBJ1-6
v_call: TRBV3-1
cdr3_aa: CASSHGQNSPLHF
cdr3_nt: TGTGCCAGCAGCCACGGACAGAATTCACCCCTCCACTTT

clone_size: .
d_call: TRBD1
j_call: TRBJ2-7
v_call: TRBV29-1
cdr3_aa: CSVDGQGDEQYF
cdr3_nt: TGCAGCGTTGACGGACAGGGGGACGAGCAGTACTTC

clone_size: .
d_call: .
j_call: TRBJ2-3
v_call: TRBV12-3/TRBV12-4
cdr3_aa: CASTIRVTDTQYF
cdr3_nt: TGTGCCAGCACCATCAGGGTCACAGATACGCAGTATTTT

clone_size: few
d_call: .
j_call: TRBJ2-1
v_call: TRBV4-2
cdr3_aa: CASTPVWGGVRDEQFF
cdr3_nt: TGTGCCAGCACCCCAGTTTGGGGGGGCGTACGGGATGAGCAGTTCTTC

clone_size: .
d_call: TRBD1
j_call: TRBJ1-2
v_call: TRBV20-1
cdr3_aa: CSASGTVYGYTF
cdr3_nt: TGCAGTGCTAGTGGGACAGTCTATGGCTACACCTTC

clone_size: once
d_call: .
j_call: TRBJ1-5
v_call: TRBV5-8
cdr3_aa: CASSLNRDQPQHF
cdr3_nt: TGTGCCAGCAGCCTAAACAGGGATCAGCCCCAGCATTTT

clone_size: .
d_call: TRBD2
j_call: TRBJ2-3
v_call: TRBV6-2/TRBV6-3
cdr3_aa: CASSYQSGTSGGGISGTDTQYF
cdr3_nt: TGTGCCAGCAGTTACCAATCTGGGACTAGCGGGGGAGGCATATCTGGCACAGATACGCAGTATTTT

clone_size: .
d_call: .
j_call: TRBJ2-2
v_call: TRBV29-1
cdr3_aa: CSTQGDTGELFF
cdr3_nt: TGCAGCACACAAGGGGACACCGGGGAGCTGTTTTTT

clone_size: .
d_call: TRBD2
j_call: TRBJ2-3
v_call: TRBV7-2
cdr3_aa: CASSAGLVTQYF
cdr3_nt: TGTGCCAGCAGCGCAGGACTAGTTACGCAGTATTTT

clone_size: .
d_call: TRBD1
j_call: TRBJ2-7
v_call: TRBV28
cdr3_aa: CASSPSKPGGSREQYF
cdr3_nt: TGTGCCAGCAGTCCAAGTAAGCCAGGGGGTAGTAGGGAGCAGTACTTC

clone_size: .
d_call: TRBD1
j_call: TRBJ2-7
v_call: TRBV20-1
cdr3_aa: CSARNTGDYEQYF
cdr3_nt: TGCAGTGCTAGAAATACAGGGGACTACGAGCAGTACTTC

clone_size: few
d_call: TRBD1
j_call: TRBJ2-1
v_call: TRBV12-3/TRBV12-4
cdr3_aa: CASSFTGDNEQFF
cdr3_nt: TGTGCCAGCAGTTTTACAGGGGACAATGAGCAGTTCTTC

clone_size: .
d_call: TRBD1
j_call: TRBJ2-2
v_call: TRBV7-7
cdr3_aa: CASSYGQGAGELFF
cdr3_nt: TGTGCTAGCAGCTATGGACAGGGGGCCGGGGAGCTGTTTTTT

clone_size: .
d_call: .
j_call: TRBJ1-4
v_call: TRBV12-3/TRBV12-4
cdr3_aa: CASTWGGKYEKLFF
cdr3_nt: TGTGCCAGCACCTGGGGGGGCAAGTATGAAAAACTGTTTTTT

clone_size: .
d_call: .
j_call: TRBJ2-2
v_call: TRBV7-9
cdr3_aa: CASSLTDTGELFF
cdr3_nt: TGTGCCAGCAGCTTAACAGACACCGGGGAGCTGTTTTTT

clone_size: .
d_call: .
j_call: TRBJ2-6
v_call: TRBV11-1
cdr3_aa: CASSLGGGMVSGANVLTF
cdr3_nt: TGTGCCAGCAGCTTAGGTGGGGGTATGGTCTCTGGGGCCAACGTCCTGACTTTC

clone_size: few
d_call: TRBD1
j_call: TRBJ1-2
v_call: TRBV7-2
cdr3_aa: CASSLRGGYYGYTF
cdr3_nt: TGTGCCAGCAGCTTACGAGGGGGCTACTATGGCTACACCTTC

clone_size: .
d_call: .
j_call: TRBJ1-2
v_call: TRBV3-1
cdr3_aa: CPSSQDGTYGYTF
cdr3_nt: TGTCCCAGCAGCCAAGATGGTACCTATGGCTACACCTTC

clone_size: few
d_call: .
j_call: TRBJ2-7
v_call: TRBV29-1
cdr3_aa: CSVEVPDIYEQYF
cdr3_nt: TGCAGCGTTGAAGTCCCGGATATCTACGAGCAGTACTTC

clone_size: .
d_call: .
j_call: TRBJ2-7
v_call: TRBV7-8
cdr3_aa: CASRKNVGSLYEQYF
cdr3_nt: TGTGCCAGCAGGAAAAATGTAGGGTCCCTCTACGAGCAGTACTTC

clone_size: many
d_call: .
j_call: TRBJ1-5
v_call: TRBV10-3
cdr3_aa: CAISDSWGTPDQPQHF
cdr3_nt: TGTGCCATCAGTGATTCCTGGGGAACGCCCGATCAGCCCCAGCATTTT

clone_size: .
d_call: .
j_call: TRBJ2-1
v_call: TRBV5-5
cdr3_aa: CASSFQQGFEQFF
cdr3_nt: TGTGCCAGCAGCTTCCAACAGGGCTTTGAGCAGTTCTTC

clone_size: .
d_call: .
j_call: TRBJ2-5
v_call: TRBV5-1
cdr3_aa: CASSLEGTRPQSQYF
cdr3_nt: TGCGCCAGCAGCTTGGAAGGGACACGACCTCAGTCCCAGTACTTC

clone_size: .
d_call: TRBD1
j_call: TRBJ2-7
v_call: TRBV7-6
cdr3_aa: CASSKGQGVSPEQYF
cdr3_nt: TGTGCCAGCAGCAAGGGACAGGGGGTGTCGCCCGAGCAGTACTTC

clone_size: .
d_call: TRBD1
j_call: TRBJ1-4
v_call: TRBV20-1
cdr3_aa: CSAMPSGQGEKLFF
cdr3_nt: TGCAGTGCTATGCCCTCGGGACAGGGAGAAAAACTGTTTTTT

clone_size: few
d_call: .
j_call: TRBJ2-7
v_call: TRBV29-1
cdr3_aa: CSVVTYEQYF
cdr3_nt: TGCAGCGTGGTAACCTACGAGCAGTACTTC

clone_size: once
d_call: TRBD2
j_call: TRBJ2-1
v_call: TRBV13
cdr3_aa: CASSLSGGPYNEQFF
cdr3_nt: TGTGCCAGCAGCCTTAGCGGGGGCCCCTATAATGAGCAGTTCTTC